This T cell receptor (beta chain) was retrieved from a study of cytomegalovirus exposure and HLA in healthy donors. The germline V gene encodes CDR1 SQVTM and CDR2 ANQGSEA. The ends lost 3 bases at V and 3 bases at J; junction bases unmatched: 6. The length of the CDR3 is 14 residues. The PCR made use of 60 Vbeta and 13 Jbeta primers. Clones were sequenced by immunoSEQ multiplex PCR, and TCRdb holds only the in-frame ones, with some missing. The table includes about 160,000 clones, 65% to 85% detected once. Concerning this clone itself: As yet, its antigen is unknown.

Study findings and constraints: A highly shared variant cluster was judged a likely technical artifact.

Specimen: PBMCs. The receptor comes from a man between 60 and 75 years old in good health and CMV-seronegative. J is TRBJ2-7 and V is TRBV29-1; 9 nucleotides align to TRBD1. The CDR3 sequence is CSVERTGAIYEQYF. The CDR3 bases are TGCAGCGTTGAGAGGACAGGGGCGATCTACGAGCAGTACTTC.